Sequencing of this T cell receptor beta chain was carried out in a study of blood T cell repertoires in COVID-19. In the original analysis: Amplification with reference gene primers provided the estimates of nucleated cell counts. Sequencing was performed with immunoSEQ multiplex PCR; in TCRdb, only in-frame clones are kept and a portion is missing. From that table come the V and J calls and clone size; the DNA was used to work out D and trimming. The table lists fewer than 120,000 clones, 76% of them singletons. There are 15 residues in the CDR3. V gave up 9 bases and J gave up 8 bases, with 23 bases separating them. Looked up from germline, CDR1 is LNHDA and CDR2 is SQIVND (reference sequence).

The genes are TRBV19 and TRBJ2-4, with D possibly matching TRBD1 (5 bases). The TCR sequence derives from a woman of 80 years or more with acute or convalescent COVID-19. The sample comprised peripheral blood. CDR3 nucleotides: TGTGCCAGCCACGGGCTCCGGGCAGGGCATGACATTCAGTACTTC. It codes for CASHGLRAGHDIQYF. Combining the CDR3 with reference TRBV19 and TRBJ2-4 gives the whole variable domain DGGITQSPKYLFRKEGQNVTLSCEQNLNHDAMYWYRQDPGQGLRLIYYSQIVNDFQKGDIAEGYSVSREKKESFPLTVTSAQKNPTAFYLCASHGLRAGHDIQYFGAGTRLSVL.